One T cell receptor (beta chain) is described in this entry. Assay: immunoSEQ multiplex PCR; the TCRdb copy retains only in-frame clones and omits some. Of around 300,000 clones in the sample, about 88% are singletons; the top ten hold 3%. This specimen belongs to a study of blood T cell repertoires in COVID-19. The wider study: Italy, Spain and the United States were the sources of the convalescent and acute COVID-19 samples. From T cells, B-cell-depleted T cells, or PBMCs came the material, which was cDNA or gDNA.

Participants had their cohort set by participant-reported clinical history. Recovered participants had two consecutive negative NP/OP PCR tests, healthcare professional clearance, or symptom resolution. Losses at the gene ends were 4 bases for V and 4 bases for J; bases not matched to a gene: 4. This CDR3 is 15 amino acids long. The germline V gene encodes CDR1 SGDLS and CDR2 YYNGEE. Sequencing was carried out using PBMCs or T cells enriched from blood (not recorded which). The clonotype comes from a woman between 45 and 65 years old who had recovered from COVID-19. The chain employs TRBV9 and TRBJ2-3; 12 positions agree with TRBD2. Written as DNA, the CDR3 is TGTGCCAGCAGCAGACTAGCGGGAGTGTCAGATACGCAGTATTTT. Translating gives CASSRLAGVSDTQYF.